One TCR beta chain is described in this entry. This clone was counted a single time. This clone's antigen is unknown. Qualities for individual bases were not recorded, and no much larger clone is one base off. This specimen comes from a study of shared T cell receptors in the human thymus (dated by TCRdb to 2020 to 2022). About the study as a whole: The study investigated the way shared, self-reactive T-cell receptor alpha chains are produced in the human thymus.

Library preparation was by the immunoSEQ multiplex PCR assay. The table was pulled from immuneACCESS by TCRdb, which kept in-frame rearrangements only. Such tables lose some clones; where checked, under half of the loss comes from unresolved V genes, and the rest has no known cause. For this sample there are about 660,000 clones; over 75% appear just once. The ten largest clones take up about 0.01% of the sample. The CDR3 runs 16 residues from the cysteine to the phenylalanine. Here the CDR3 DNA is all that survives: 48 bases in frame from base 1. As encoded in the germline V gene, CDR1 is MDHEN while CDR2 is SYDVKM. V is cut back by 7 bases and J by 7 bases, with 18 bases in the junction unmatched. The sample was also reused in another study, on human thymus T cells. The second investigation adds: The donors were immunologically healthy infants in Finland who had open corrective cardiac surgery for congenital heart defects. Thymus tissue was collected as surgical resects that were removed during corrective cardiac surgery. Biased V and J gene segment usage appeared to be present in both thymic and peripheral blood repertoires. According to the related research, thymic TCR repertoires were highly overlapping among unrelated individuals. The study used roughly 8 infant thymus samples plus four related peripheral blood samples to characterize TCR alpha and beta repertoires. The infant donors were roughly 7 to 244 days old, and the cohort included more than five males and two females. After being mechanically released from the tissue, thymocytes were kept at -70 degrees C in pellets of about 9.5-30 million cells. A QIAsymphony instrument was used to extract genomic DNA from frozen cell pellets. The immunoSEQ multiplex PCR assay was used to amplify the TCRB and TCRAD loci from a standardized quantity of quality-controlled genomic DNA. The amplicons covered the V(D)J region and were long enough to include the CDR3 and to identify the V and J genes. Through the commercial immunoSEQ service, the amplicons were sequenced on an Illumina platform. Primer bias and sequencing errors were corrected as previously described, and TCRAD and TCRB were defined on the basis of the IMGT database. immunoSEQ Analyzer 3.0 and VDJTools were used for repertoire analysis, which covered basic statistics, V/J segment usage, diversity estimates, rarefaction and pairwise overlap. Diversity was estimated with Chao1, ChaoE, Efron-Thisted, Shannon and inverse Simpson indices, and also on datasets down-sampled to the smallest sample. For repertoire overlap, CDR3 nucleotide sequence, V gene and J gene had to match strictly, and clustering was done by Jaccard-based multidimensional scaling. On average, thymus samples gave about 750,000 unique TCRB clonotypes, whereas blood samples gave approximately 84,000.

This TCR was sampled from a boy less than two years old with a congenital heart defect. Donor details come from another sample of the same person, matched by shared clones. The specimen was thymocytes. This sequence uses TRBV28 and TRBJ1-1; TRBD1 matches 7 bases in the middle. The sequence in DNA is TGTGCCAGCACCGAGCCCCAAACTCAGGGGGAAATTGAAGCTTTCTTT. Its protein is CASTEPQTQGEIEAFF.